This T cell receptor (beta chain) was identified in a study of Ad26.COV2.S vaccination and SARS-CoV-2 variants. Study details: Ad26.COV2.S was injected intramuscularly once or twice, 56 days apart. Study-wide points: Participants in the vaccine arm had higher spike-specific TCR breadth; placebo recipients had lower. The study found similar non-spike TCR breadth in vaccine and placebo recipients.

Clones were read by immunoSEQ multiplex PCR, and TCRdb kept only the in-frame ones, dropping some. The sample shows hundreds of thousands of clones, about 89% of them seen only once. Notes on this clone: Its antigen is currently unknown.

The length of the CDR3 is 14 residues. V was clipped by 2 bases and J by 4 bases; unmatched bases: 3. CDR1 and CDR2 (germline): GTSNPN, SVGIG (reference sequence). This sample's treatment: roughly 18 received Ad26.COV2.S at low or high dose, single or two shots; a few received placebo; per-sample allocation not given. The samples were gathered on day 63 after the first injection of vaccine or placebo. The vaccine antigen was prefusion-stabilized Wuhan SARS-CoV-2 spike. Sample: peripheral blood, taken in a trial of Ad26.COV2.S vaccine versus placebo. The rearrangement links TRBV30 to TRBJ2-2; 8 nucleotides align to TRBD1. This TCR was recovered from a person between 18 and 59 years old who received the Ad26.COV2.S COVID-19 vaccine or a placebo. The CDR3 DNA sequence: TGTGCCTGGAGTTTTACAGGGGGCACCGGGGAGCTGTTTTTT. This gives the protein CAWSFTGGTGELFF.